The next 12 T cell receptor beta chains were all read from a single sample in a study of CD8 T cells in Susac syndrome. Random hexamers were used to reverse transcribe roughly 0.5 to 1 ug of RNA. TCRdb re-analysed the immunoSEQ multiplex PCR reads in MiXCR, keeping a single row per CDR3 protein. The sample has approximately 65,000 distinct CDR3 sequences, approximately 94% seen once; the top ten hold approximately 0.18%. The sequenced sample consisted of CD8+ T cells from PBMCs. The receptors stem from a human donor in good health.

V is TRBV5-1 and J is TRBJ2-7, with 7 bases matching TRBD1. Germline V gives CDR1 SGHRS, CDR2 YFSETQ. The ends lost 1 base at V and 3 bases at J; junction bases unmatched: 4. The CDR3 loop spans 14 amino acids. CDR3 nucleotides: TGCGCCAGCAGCTTGCGGGACAGTAACTACGAGCAGTACTTC. This sequence encodes CASSLRDSNYEQYF. The variable domain in full, with the rest retrieved from reference TRBV5-1 and TRBJ2-7, is KAGVTQTPRYLIKTRGQQVTLSCSPISGHRSVSWYQQTPGQGLQFLFEYFSETQRNKGNFPGRFSGRQFSNSRSEMNVSTLELGDSALYLCASSLRDSNYEQYFGPGTRLTVT.

The rearrangement uses TRBV7-6 and TRBJ2-6; D unresolved. Germline assignment: CDR1 SGHVS and CDR2 FNYEAQ. The CDR3 runs 16 residues. Trimming cost V 1 base and J 2 bases, with 9 bases left between them. CDR3 DNA sequence: TGTGCCAGCAGCTTAGATCCATGGGCTGGGGCCAACGTCCTGACTTTC. Amino acid sequence: CASSLDPWAGANVLTF.

The chain links TRBV25-1 to TRBJ2-3; 7 nucleotides align to TRBD1. CDR1 and CDR2 from the germline V gene are MGHDK and SYGVNS. Trimming removed 2 bases from V and 7 bases from J; junction bases left unmatched: 3. The CDR3 runs to 13 residues. CDR3 bases: TGTGCCAGCAGTGAAGACAGGGTAAATACGCAGTATTTT. The encoded protein is CASSEDRVNTQYF. The variable domain in full, with the rest retrieved from reference TRBV25-1 and TRBJ2-3, is EADIYQTPRYLVIGTGKKITLECSQTMGHDKMYWYQQDPGMELHLIHYSYGVNSTEKGDLSSESTVSRIRTEHFPLTLESARPSHTSQYLCASSEDRVNTQYFGPGTRLTVL.

The chain couples TRBV6-5 to TRBJ1-1, with 12 bases lining up with TRBD1. CDR3 length: 18 amino acids. Trimming cost V 0 bases and J 3 bases; bases outside gene matches: 8. CDR1 and CDR2 (germline): MNHEY, SVGAGI. CDR3 sequence: CASSYSPGTGGRHTEAFF. The CDR3, as DNA: TGTGCCAGCAGTTACTCACCAGGGACAGGGGGCCGGCACACTGAAGCTTTCTTT.

CDR3 in amino acids: CASSFDVNEKLFF. The CDR3 DNA reads TGTGCCAGCAGCTTCGACGTAAATGAAAAACTGTTTTTT. The chain couples TRBV7-2 to TRBJ1-4; no reliable D call. Germline values: CDR1 SGHTA, CDR2 FQGNSA. The length of the CDR3 is 13 residues. V lost 3 bases, J lost 5 bases, and 7 bases lay in between.

The chain recombines TRBV7-8 with TRBJ2-7, with D perhaps TRBD1 or TRBD2 (5 bases each). Germline values: CDR1 SGHVS, CDR2 FQNEAQ. V was clipped by 3 bases and J by 3 bases, with 12 bases between them. The CDR3 covers 14 residues. CDR3 loop: CASSFRDGVYEQYF. The CDR3 DNA is TGTGCCAGCAGCTTCCGGGACGGAGTCTACGAGCAGTACTTC.

This chain joins TRBV3-1 and TRBJ2-5; D perhaps matches TRBD2 (5 bases). CDR3 length: 15 residues. Germline lookup yields CDR1 LGHDT and CDR2 YNNKEL (reference sequence). The ends were cut back, 0 bases at V and 4 bases at J, with 12 bases in the middle. The CDR3 sequence: CASSQELFEGETQYF. As DNA, the CDR3 is TGTGCCAGCAGCCAAGAACTATTCGAGGGAGAGACCCAGTACTTC.

The chain has TRBV27 and TRBJ2-3; D ambiguous. CDR1 and CDR2 (germline): MNHEY, SMNVEV (reference sequence). The germline V and J ends were trimmed by 3 bases and 6 bases, with 10 bases remaining between them. The CDR3 consists of 13 residues. In DNA form, the CDR3 reads TGTGCCAGCAGTTTTGCTGCCCCGGATACGCAGTATTTT. This encodes CASSFAAPDTQYF.

The V and J genes are TRBV5-8 and TRBJ2-7; D remains ambiguous. From germline, CDR1 is SGHTS and CDR2 YDEGEE. The CDR3 runs 11 residues. V lost 7 bases and J 2 bases, leaving 7 bases between the germline ends. The CDR3 sequence: CASWVPYEQYF. The DNA of the CDR3 is TGTGCCAGCTGGGTTCCCTACGAGCAGTACTTC. Full variable domain (missing parts from reference TRBV5-8 and TRBJ2-7): EAGVTQSPTHLIKTRGQQATLRCSPISGHTSVYWYQQALGLGLQFLLWYDEGEERNRGNFPPRFSGRQFPNYSSELNVNALELEDSALYLCASWVPYEQYFGPGTRLTVT.

The V and J genes are TRBV27 and TRBJ2-7; D gene ambiguous. The CDR3 contains 14 residues. Germline lookup yields CDR1 MNHEY and CDR2 SMNVEV (reference sequence). Trimming took 4 bases from V and 0 from J, leaving 10 bases between them. The CDR3 loop reads CASSYQGPSYEQYF. The CDR3 coding sequence is TGTGCCAGCAGTTATCAAGGACCCTCCTACGAGCAGTACTTC.

This clonotype was detected once. The V gene is TRBV6-5, the J gene TRBJ2-7; either TRBD1 or TRBD2 may fit D (5 bases each). CDR1 is MNHEY and CDR2 is SVGAGI in the germline V gene. The CDR3 is made up of 13 amino acids. Trimming took off 4 bases at V and 5 bases at J, with 12 bases between the two ends. CDR3 nucleotide sequence: TGTGCCAGCAGTTTGGGGCGGGCGAACGAGCAGTACTTC. Its translation: CASSLGRANEQYF.

The chain joins TRBV11-2 to TRBJ2-5, with 7 nucleotides matching TRBD1. CDR3 length: 17 residues. V dropped 2 bases and J dropped 1; count of bases not matched to a gene: 10. CDR1 and CDR2 from the germline V gene are SGHAT and FQNNGV. The CDR3 bases are TGTGCCAGCAGCTTATTATGGCAGGGGGACATCCAAGAGACCCAGTACTTC. This sequence encodes CASSLLWQGDIQETQYF.